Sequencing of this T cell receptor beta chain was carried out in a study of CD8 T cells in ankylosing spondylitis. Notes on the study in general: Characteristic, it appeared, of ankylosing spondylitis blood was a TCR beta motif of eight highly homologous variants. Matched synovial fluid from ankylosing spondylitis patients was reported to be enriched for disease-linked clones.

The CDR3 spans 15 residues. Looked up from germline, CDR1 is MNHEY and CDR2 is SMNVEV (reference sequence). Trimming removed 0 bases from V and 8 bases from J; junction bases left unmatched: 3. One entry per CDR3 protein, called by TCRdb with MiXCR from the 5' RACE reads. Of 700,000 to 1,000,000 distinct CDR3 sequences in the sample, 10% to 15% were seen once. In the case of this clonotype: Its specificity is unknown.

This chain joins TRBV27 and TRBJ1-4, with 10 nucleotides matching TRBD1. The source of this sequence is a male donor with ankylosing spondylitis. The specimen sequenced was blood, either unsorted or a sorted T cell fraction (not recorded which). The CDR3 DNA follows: TGTGCCAGCAGTTTATCGTGGGACAGGGGCGAAAAACTGTTTTTT. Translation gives CASSLSWDRGEKLFF.